This TCR beta chain came from a study of Graves' ophthalmopathy and Graves' hyperthyroidism. It was on clinical symptoms, serum thyroxine, TRAb, thyroid ultrasound and orbital computed tomography that diagnosis relied. PBMCs had their origin in fresh peripheral blood (roughly 9.3 ml). This clonotype was seen many times. Its antigen is undetermined. Broader study findings: Ophthalmopathy progression was predicted with 55% to 71% sensitivity and about 74% specificity.

Amplification of TCR beta CDR3 regions used RNA transcripts. Second-round multiplex PCR came after first-round RT-PCR with HTBI primers. MiXCR, run by TCRdb on the multiplex PCR reads, gives a single entry per CDR3 protein. The sample has about 210,000 distinct CDR3 sequences, around 30% seen once. This CDR3 is built from 14 residues. V dropped 2 bases and J dropped 3 bases, with 14 bases sitting between them. Germline assignment: CDR1 SQVTM and CDR2 ANQGSEA. The receptor comes from a man aged 50-59 years with Graves' ophthalmopathy. The chain couples TRBV29-1 to TRBJ2-7; D might be TRBD1 (5 bases). What was sequenced was peripheral blood. The CDR3 here is CSVERPGMNYEQYF. CDR3 coding DNA: TGCAGCGTTGAACGGCCAGGGATGAACTACGAGCAGTACTTC.